A selection of T cell receptor beta chains follows, all from one sample in a study of OX40 agonist ivuxolimab in advanced cancers. Generated by immunoSEQ multiplex PCR, the TCRdb table keeps only in-frame clones and is missing some. The sample records about 69,000 clones, roughly 84% being singletons. The sequencing here drew on CD4+ or CD8+ T cells sorted from blood, taken in a trial of the OX40 agonist ivuxolimab. The receptors were gathered from an adult with an advanced solid tumor such as melanoma, head and neck, liver or kidney cancer. The CDR3 runs from the conserved cysteine through the conserved F or W. A D gene is named only where the DNA matches it firmly. Rows may omit the clone size; those that give it use once, few, many or a size class.

clone size: NA; V gene: TRBV7-2; J gene: TRBJ2-3; D gene: TRBD2; CDR3 protein: CASSPGLAGSGDTQYF; CDR3 DNA: TGTGCCAGCAGCCCAGGACTAGCGGGGTCGGGAGATACGCAGTATTTT
clone size: NA; V gene: TRBV6-5; J gene: TRBJ2-5; D gene: NA; CDR3 protein: CASSYGRVNQETQYF; CDR3 DNA: TGTGCCAGCAGTTACGGGCGGGTCAACCAAGAGACCCAGTACTTC
clone size: NA; V gene: TRBV4-1; J gene: TRBJ2-7; D gene: TRBD2; CDR3 protein: CASSQEGLAGESSYEQYF; CDR3 DNA: TGCGCCAGCAGCCAAGAGGGACTAGCGGGAGAGAGCTCCTACGAGCAGTACTTC
clone size: once; V gene: TRBV7-2; J gene: TRBJ2-7; D gene: TRBD2; CDR3 protein: CASSLARGSYEQYF; CDR3 DNA: TGTGCCAGCAGCTTAGCGCGGGGGTCCTACGAGCAGTACTTC
clone size: NA; V gene: TRBV11-3; J gene: TRBJ2-2; D gene: NA; CDR3 protein: CASRGDTGELFF; CDR3 DNA: TGTGCCTCACGAGGGGACACCGGGGAGCTGTTTTTT
clone size: NA; V gene: TRBV21-1; J gene: TRBJ2-5; D gene: NA; CDR3 protein: CASSTDREETQYF; CDR3 DNA: TGTGCCAGCAGCACAGACAGGGAAGAGACCCAGTACTTC
clone size: NA; V gene: TRBV5-5; J gene: TRBJ2-3; D gene: NA; CDR3 protein: CASSFRAGNTDTQYF; CDR3 DNA: TGTGCCAGCAGCTTTCGGGCAGGGAACACAGATACGCAGTATTTT
clone size: NA; V gene: TRBV28; J gene: TRBJ1-1; D gene: NA; CDR3 protein: CASTWGANTEAFF; CDR3 DNA: TGTGCCAGCACCTGGGGGGCGAACACTGAAGCTTTCTTT
clone size: NA; V gene: TRBV18; J gene: TRBJ2-5; D gene: TRBD2; CDR3 protein: CASSDGLAGGETQYF; CDR3 DNA: TGTGCCAGCTCGGACGGACTAGCGGGAGGAGAGACCCAGTACTTC
clone size: NA; V gene: TRBV30; J gene: TRBJ2-7; D gene: NA; CDR3 protein: CAFHYGYEQYF; CDR3 DNA: TGTGCCTTTCATTACGGGTACGAGCAGTACTTC
clone size: NA; V gene: TRBV7-3; J gene: TRBJ2-1; D gene: NA; CDR3 protein: CASSPSSYNEQFF; CDR3 DNA: TGTGCCAGCAGCCCCTCCTCCTACAATGAGCAGTTCTTC
clone size: NA; V gene: TRBV7-8; J gene: TRBJ1-1; D gene: NA; CDR3 protein: CASSQRYAMNTEAFF; CDR3 DNA: TGTGCCAGCAGCCAAAGGTACGCCATGAACACTGAAGCTTTCTTT
clone size: NA; V gene: TRBV29-1; J gene: TRBJ2-5; D gene: NA; CDR3 protein: CSVETPGPTTQYF; CDR3 DNA: TGCAGCGTTGAAACCCCAGGGCCCACGACCCAGTACTTC
clone size: NA; V gene: TRBV28; J gene: TRBJ2-7; D gene: TRBD1; CDR3 protein: CASSSSGQSYEQYF; CDR3 DNA: TGTGCCAGCAGTTCCTCGGGACAGTCCTACGAGCAGTACTTC
clone size: NA; V gene: TRBV19; J gene: TRBJ1-1; D gene: NA; CDR3 protein: CASSQGTRGRTEAFF; CDR3 DNA: TGTGCCAGTTCTCAAGGGACTCGCGGGCGCACTGAAGCTTTCTTT
clone size: few; V gene: TRBV7-2; J gene: TRBJ2-7; D gene: NA; CDR3 protein: CASSFRDLAYEQYF; CDR3 DNA: TGTGCCAGCAGCTTCCGGGACCTCGCCTACGAGCAGTACTTC
clone size: NA; V gene: TRBV7-9; J gene: TRBJ2-7; D gene: TRBD2; CDR3 protein: CASSLGGRAPGEQYF; CDR3 DNA: TGTGCCAGCAGCTTAGGCGGGAGGGCCCCGGGGGAGCAGTACTTC
clone size: NA; V gene: TRBV7-9; J gene: TRBJ2-1; D gene: NA; CDR3 protein: CASSPHGSSYNEQFF; CDR3 DNA: TGTGCCAGCAGCCCCCACGGTAGCTCCTACAATGAGCAGTTCTTC